Listed below are T cell receptor beta chains from one sample, sequenced in a study of control samples from healthy donors and cancer patients. Sequencing used immunoSEQ multiplex PCR; TCRdb keeps in-frame clones, though not all of them. The repertoire holds 390,000 or so clones, with 90% as singletons. What was sequenced was PBMCs. These receptors originate from a man in his forties with head and neck cancer. Each CDR3 is given with its conserved first and last residue. D genes are given only for firm matches. Only some rows state a clone size, as once, few, many or a class for expanded clones.

V: TRBV7-3
J: TRBJ2-1
D: .
size: .
DNA: TGTGCCAGCAGCACTTGGACAAACGATGAGCAGTTCTTC
CDR3: CASSTWTNDEQFF

V: TRBV5-6
J: TRBJ1-6
D: .
size: .
DNA: TGTGCCAGCAGCATAACGTCAGGAAGAGATTCACCCCTCCACTTT
CDR3: CASSITSGRDSPLHF

V: TRBV5-6
J: TRBJ1-5
D: .
size: .
DNA: TGTGCCAGCAGCTTGCGACCAAGGCAGGTCGGACAGCCCCAGCATTTT
CDR3: CASSLRPRQVGQPQHF

V: TRBV27
J: TRBJ2-1
D: .
size: .
DNA: TGTGCCAGCAGAAACGGGCTCCCCTACAATGAGCAGTTCTTC
CDR3: CASRNGLPYNEQFF

V: TRBV19
J: TRBJ1-5
D: .
size: .
DNA: TGTGCCAGTAGTATCGGGGGGCGAGCGGATCAGCCCCAGCATTTT
CDR3: CASSIGGRADQPQHF

V: TRBV18
J: TRBJ2-7
D: .
size: .
DNA: TGTGCCAGCTCACCCGAAAGAGGGAGCTCCTACGAGCAGTACTTC
CDR3: CASSPERGSSYEQYF

V: TRBV19
J: TRBJ1-2
D: .
size: .
DNA: TGTGCCAGTACCCCCGGCACTGGGTATGGCTACACCTTC
CDR3: CASTPGTGYGYTF

V: TRBV5-8
J: TRBJ2-7
D: TRBD1
size: .
DNA: TGTGCCAGCAGCTTCCCCTTGCGACAGGGGTTTGGGGAGCAGTACTTC
CDR3: CASSFPLRQGFGEQYF

V: TRBV28
J: TRBJ1-2
D: .
size: .
DNA: TGTGCCAGCAGCCCCCCATCAGGGGCCTATGGCTACACCTTC
CDR3: CASSPPSGAYGYTF

V: TRBV3-1/TRBV3-2
J: TRBJ1-3
D: .
size: .
DNA: TGTGCCAGCAGCCAAGGTGGTGCTCTGGGAAACACCATATATTTT
CDR3: CASSQGGALGNTIYF

V: TRBV4-1
J: TRBJ1-1
D: .
size: .
DNA: TGCGCCAGCAGCCTCCGGACGGTTAACACTGAAGCTTTCTTT
CDR3: CASSLRTVNTEAFF

V: TRBV7-2
J: TRBJ2-3
D: TRBD2
size: .
DNA: TGTGCCAGCAGCCCCCTACTAGCGGGGGGGTTAGATACGCAGTATTTT
CDR3: CASSPLLAGGLDTQYF

V: TRBV15
J: TRBJ2-3
D: TRBD2
size: .
DNA: TGTGCCACCAGCAGGGCCGGACGGACTAGCGGCACAGATACGCAGTATTTT
CDR3: CATSRAGRTSGTDTQYF

V: TRBV5-6
J: TRBJ1-1
D: TRBD1
size: few
DNA: TGTGCCAGCAGCCCCCTTGGACAGGGGGCCAACACTGAAGCTTTCTTT
CDR3: CASSPLGQGANTEAFF

V: TRBV7-2
J: TRBJ2-4
D: TRBD1
size: .
DNA: TGTGCCAGCAGCTTAGTGGGGACAGGGAGCGGGGTCAAATACATTCAGTACTTC
CDR3: CASSLVGTGSGVKYIQYF

V: TRBV28
J: TRBJ1-1
D: .
size: .
DNA: TGTGCCAGCAGTGAAGCGAACACTGAAGCTTTCTTT
CDR3: CASSEANTEAFF

V: TRBV6-2/TRBV6-3
J: TRBJ1-2
D: .
size: .
DNA: TGTGCCAGCAGTTTTTGGCCCGGACAGATTGGCTATGGCTACACCTTC
CDR3: CASSFWPGQIGYGYTF

V: TRBV10-3
J: TRBJ1-1
D: .
size: .
DNA: TGTGCCATCTCCGGCGTGGGACGGACAACTGAAGCTTTCTTT
CDR3: CAISGVGRTTEAFF

V: TRBV7-3
J: TRBJ2-2
D: .
size: .
DNA: TGTGCCAGCAGCCTAACGAGGAACACCGGGGAGCTGTTTTTT
CDR3: CASSLTRNTGELFF

V: TRBV28
J: TRBJ1-2
D: .
size: .
DNA: TGTGCCAGCAGTACCCGGGCCTGGGATGACTATGGCTACACCTTC
CDR3: CASSTRAWDDYGYTF

V: TRBV19
J: TRBJ1-1
D: .
size: .
DNA: TGTGCCAGTACCTTTAACAGGGACACTGAAGCTTTCTTT
CDR3: CASTFNRDTEAFF

V: TRBV6-5
J: TRBJ1-3
D: .
size: .
DNA: TGTGCCAGCAGTTTCCAACCTGTCTCTGGAAACACCATATATTTT
CDR3: CASSFQPVSGNTIYF

V: TRBV7-6
J: TRBJ2-7
D: TRBD1
size: .
DNA: TGTGCCAGCAGCCTGGGACAGGACCTGAACTACGAGCAGTACTTC
CDR3: CASSLGQDLNYEQYF

V: TRBV11-1
J: TRBJ2-3
D: .
size: .
DNA: TGTGCCAGCAGCTTAGTTCGCAGAGATACGCAGTATTTT
CDR3: CASSLVRRDTQYF

V: TRBV19
J: TRBJ1-1
D: .
size: once
DNA: TGTGCCAGTGGGGAGGGAACGAACACTGAAGCTTTCTTT
CDR3: CASGEGTNTEAFF

V: TRBV7-9
J: TRBJ2-5
D: .
size: .
DNA: TGTGCCAGCAGCTTATATCGGGTCTTGGGGGAGACCCAGTACTTC
CDR3: CASSLYRVLGETQYF

V: TRBV10-1
J: TRBJ2-7
D: .
size: .
DNA: TGCGCCAGCAGTCCCGGGGCCTGGGACGAGCAGTACTTC
CDR3: CASSPGAWDEQYF

V: TRBV14
J: TRBJ2-7
D: .
size: .
DNA: TGTGCCAGCAGCCAAGACGGGGTCTCCTACGAGCAGTACTTC
CDR3: CASSQDGVSYEQYF

V: TRBV29-1
J: TRBJ2-2
D: .
size: .
DNA: TGCAGCGCAGGGTACACCGGGGAGCTGTTTTTT
CDR3: CSAGYTGELFF

V: TRBV28
J: TRBJ2-7
D: TRBD2
size: .
DNA: TGTGCCAGCAGCCGCCCAGCTAGCGGGACCGACGAGCAGTACTTC
CDR3: CASSRPASGTDEQYF

V: TRBV5-6
J: TRBJ1-5
D: .
size: once
DNA: TGTGCCAGCAGCAGTGAAAAACAGGGATTAGGCCAGCCCCAGCATTTT
CDR3: CASSSEKQGLGQPQHF

V: TRBV7-3
J: TRBJ2-2
D: .
size: .
DNA: TGTGCCAGCAGCTTATCCCCGACAGACACCGGGGAGCTGTTTTTT
CDR3: CASSLSPTDTGELFF

V: TRBV5-1
J: TRBJ1-2
D: TRBD1
size: .
DNA: TGCGCCAGCAGCTTGGGCAGGGGGCCCATAGAGGATGGCTACACCTTC
CDR3: CASSLGRGPIEDGYTF

V: TRBV4-2
J: TRBJ2-1
D: TRBD2
size: .
DNA: TGTGCCAGCAGCCAAGGAGGGGCTAGCGGGGCTTACAATGAGCAGTTCTTC
CDR3: CASSQGGASGAYNEQFF

V: TRBV10-3
J: TRBJ1-1
D: .
size: .
DNA: TGTGCCATCAGTGAGTCGACGGAGAACACTGAAGCTTTCTTT
CDR3: CAISESTENTEAFF

V: TRBV4-2
J: TRBJ2-1
D: TRBD1
size: .
DNA: TGTGCCAGCAGCCAAGGGACAGGGGGGCTCGATGAGCAGTTCTTC
CDR3: CASSQGTGGLDEQFF

V: TRBV28
J: TRBJ2-1
D: TRBD2
size: .
DNA: TGTGCCAGCAGCCCCGGGACTAGGGGCTACAATGAGCAGTTCTTC
CDR3: CASSPGTRGYNEQFF

V: TRBV18
J: TRBJ2-3
D: .
size: once
DNA: TGTGCCACCACCGGGGCAGGGGACACAGATACGCAGTATTTT
CDR3: CATTGAGDTDTQYF

V: TRBV28
J: TRBJ2-1
D: TRBD2
size: .
DNA: TGTGCCAGCAGTTTATTCGGGGAGGGCCCGAATGAGCAGTTCTTC
CDR3: CASSLFGEGPNEQFF

V: TRBV9
J: TRBJ2-7
D: TRBD2
size: .
DNA: TGTGCCAGCAGCGTAGGACTAGCGGGCGATTACGAGCAGTACTTC
CDR3: CASSVGLAGDYEQYF

V: TRBV12-3/TRBV12-4
J: TRBJ1-2
D: .
size: .
DNA: TGTGCCAGCAGTGGGATGGGGTATGGCTACACCTTC
CDR3: CASSGMGYGYTF

V: TRBV9
J: TRBJ2-2
D: .
size: .
DNA: TGTGCCAGCAGCGTAGGGGGGTTTACCAACACCGGGGAGCTGTTTTTT
CDR3: CASSVGGFTNTGELFF

V: TRBV6-5
J: TRBJ2-7
D: .
size: .
DNA: TGTGCCAGCACCCGACGGGTTGAGAGCGCCTACGAGCAGTACTTC
CDR3: CASTRRVESAYEQYF

V: TRBV18
J: TRBJ1-6
D: .
size: .
DNA: TGTGCCAGCTCACCAACGGTCGGGCCCTCCTATAATTCACCCCTCCACTTT
CDR3: CASSPTVGPSYNSPLHF

V: TRBV28
J: TRBJ1-1
D: .
size: .
DNA: TGTGCCAGCAGTTTACGCAAAACAGGGAACACTGAAGCTTTCTTT
CDR3: CASSLRKTGNTEAFF

V: TRBV19
J: TRBJ2-5
D: .
size: .
DNA: TGTGCCAGTAGTGTCCGGGACTACCAAGAGACCCAGTACTTC
CDR3: CASSVRDYQETQYF

V: TRBV19
J: TRBJ2-1
D: TRBD1
size: .
DNA: TGTGCCAGCTGGGACAGGGGGCGCTCTGTCGACAATGAGCAGTTCTTC
CDR3: CASWDRGRSVDNEQFF

V: TRBV10-1
J: TRBJ2-5
D: .
size: .
DNA: TGCGCCAGCAGCCCCGACAGACGCCAAGAGACCCAGTACTTC
CDR3: CASSPDRRQETQYF

V: TRBV12-5
J: TRBJ1-1
D: .
size: .
DNA: TGTGCTAGTGCTCGGGGGAGGAACACTGAAGCTTTCTTT
CDR3: CASARGRNTEAFF

V: TRBV6-2/TRBV6-3
J: TRBJ2-2
D: .
size: .
DNA: TGTGCCAGCAGCCGCACGAGGGGGGCATGGGGGAACACCGGGGAGCTGTTTTTT
CDR3: CASSRTRGAWGNTGELFF

V: TRBV6-6
J: TRBJ1-5
D: .
size: .
DNA: TGTGCCAGCAGCCTAGGGGGGTATGCTCAGCCCCAGCATTTT
CDR3: CASSLGGYAQPQHF

V: TRBV28
J: TRBJ1-1
D: .
size: .
DNA: TGTGCCAGCAGTCCGGGGCGGTTGAACACTGAAGCTTTCTTT
CDR3: CASSPGRLNTEAFF

V: TRBV10-2
J: TRBJ1-2
D: TRBD1
size: .
DNA: TGCGCCAGTCGTGACAGGGGGCTCCTGCGCTACACCTTC
CDR3: CASRDRGLLRYTF

V: TRBV2
J: TRBJ1-6
D: .
size: .
DNA: TGTGCCAGCAGTCCTAGCGGACAGAATTCACCCCTCCACTTT
CDR3: CASSPSGQNSPLHF

V: TRBV5-1
J: TRBJ2-7
D: .
size: .
DNA: TGCGCCAGCAGCCCAAGAGACTTCTACGAGCAGTACTTC
CDR3: CASSPRDFYEQYF

V: TRBV11-2
J: TRBJ1-4
D: .
size: .
DNA: TGTGCCAGCAGCTTAGATTTAGGACAACTGTTTTTT
CDR3: CASSLDLGQLFF